This entry lists 20 T cell receptor beta chains sequenced from one sample in a study of CD8+ T cells in alopecia areata. Treatment here: oral pan-JAK inhibitor, 5-10 mg twice daily. cDNA reverse transcribed from extracted RNA served as the sequencing template. Method: immunoSEQ multiplex PCR; TCRdb's copy keeps in-frame clones and lacks some. The sample consists of some 210,000 clones, around 65% of them appearing once. Here the sequenced sample was CD4+ T cells sorted from blood, taken between weeks 44 and 45, from a patient treated with tofacitinib. The receptors were gathered from a human donor with alopecia areata.

Comments on this clone: Different DNA sequences within this sample yield the same CDR3. This chain connects TRBV6-6 to TRBJ2-1; 14 bases agree with TRBD2. The trim removed 6 bases at V and 6 bases at J, leaving 4 bases unmatched. CDR1 is MNHNY, CDR2 SVGAGI, per germline (reference sequence). The CDR3 extends over 15 amino acids. The CDR3 coding sequence is TGTGCCAGCAGCCGCGGACTAGCGGGAGGCAATGAGCAGTTCTTC. Protein product: CASSRGLAGGNEQFF.

The V and J genes are TRBV10-2 and TRBJ2-1, with D perhaps being TRBD1 or TRBD2 (5 bases each). This CDR3 comprises 16 residues. Germline CDR1 and CDR2: WSHSY and SAAADI. Trimming cost V 2 bases and J 6 bases, with 17 bases left between them. The CDR3 here is CASSEPGQSTFNEQFF. CDR3 sequence (DNA): TGCGCCAGCAGTGAGCCGGGGCAGTCAACCTTCAATGAGCAGTTCTTC.

This rearrangement joins TRBV19 to TRBJ1-1, with D unclear. The V gene's germline CDR1 is LNHDA and CDR2 SQIVND (reference sequence). This CDR3 comprises 14 residues. Trimming shortened V by 0 bases and J by 1 base, and 6 bases separated the two germline ends. In nucleotides, the CDR3 is TGTGCCAGTAGTATAGATTTGCCGAACACTGAAGCTTTCTTT. Amino acid sequence: CASSIDLPNTEAFF. The full variable domain, in which reference TRBV19 and TRBJ1-1 provide the parts outside the CDR3, is DGGITQSPKYLFRKEGQNVTLSCEQNLNHDAMYWYRQDPGQGLRLIYYSQIVNDFQKGDIAEGYSVSREKKESFPLTVTSAQKNPTAFYLCASSIDLPNTEAFFGQGTRLTVV.

The rearrangement links TRBV7-2 to TRBJ1-5; D call uncertain. V dropped 2 bases and J dropped 0 bases, with 8 bases sitting between them. Germline CDR1 and CDR2: SGHTA and FQGNSA. The CDR3 has 15 amino acids. The CDR3 is CASSLRFSSNQPQHF. The DNA for the CDR3 is TGTGCCAGCAGCTTAAGGTTCAGTAGCAATCAGCCCCAGCATTTT.

The chain uses TRBV4-1 and TRBJ1-1; TRBD1 agrees at 7 bases. Trimming removed 1 base from V and 0 bases from J; junction bases left unmatched: 5. From germline, CDR1 is MGHRA and CDR2 YSYEKL. The CDR3 runs 16 residues. The CDR3 DNA is TGCGCCAGCAGCCAAGGACCGGGACAGTTGAACACTGAAGCTTTCTTT. This translates into CASSQGPGQLNTEAFF.

The chain combines TRBV2 with TRBJ2-5, with 13 bases matching TRBD2. CDR1 and CDR2 (germline): SNHLY, FYNNEI. The CDR3 has 15 amino acids. V trimming: 6 bases; J trimming: 10 bases; junction bases outside the gene matches: 11. In DNA form, the CDR3 reads TGTGCCAGCAGCCGACTAGCGGGGGGCCGATCCATCCAGTACTTC. It is translated as CASSRLAGGRSIQYF.

The J gene is TRBJ2-1, the V gene TRBV19, with 14 bases fitting TRBD2. The CDR3 runs 14 residues. Unmatched junction bases numbered 2, after V lost 5 bases and J lost 8 bases. Germline V gives CDR1 LNHDA, CDR2 SQIVND (reference sequence). The CDR3 sequence: CASSPGLAGDEQFF. The CDR3 DNA sequence: TGTGCCAGTAGTCCGGGACTAGCGGGGGATGAGCAGTTCTTC.

V is TRBV19 and J is TRBJ1-1; 7 bases are shared with TRBD1. Germline V lookup: CDR1 LNHDA, CDR2 SQIVND (reference sequence). This CDR3 has 14 residues. The J segment lost 2 bases and the V segment lost 5 bases, leaving 5 bases of the junction unmatched. DNA of the CDR3: TGTGCCAGTAGTCCCTACAGGGGAAACACTGAAGCTTTCTTT. Its protein product is CASSPYRGNTEAFF.

The chain has TRBV5-1 and TRBJ1-2; 9 nucleotides match TRBD1. V gave up 4 bases and J gave up 5 bases; unmatched junction bases: 3. CDR3 length: 13 residues. In germline, CDR1 is SGHRS, CDR2 YFSETQ. The CDR3 nucleotides are TGCGCCAGCAGCATGGACAGGGGATATGGCTACACCTTC. It translates to CASSMDRGYGYTF.

The chain carries TRBV4-1 and TRBJ2-7; D is uncertain. CDR1 is MGHRA, CDR2 YSYEKL, per germline. V lost 4 bases and J lost 2, with 9 bases in between. The CDR3 is 13 residues long. This CDR3 reads CASSRLMTYEQYF. The CDR3 DNA sequence: TGCGCCAGCAGCCGATTAATGACCTACGAGCAGTACTTC.

The chain carries TRBV5-4 and TRBJ1-2; 7 bases match TRBD1. This CDR3 is 15 amino acids long. The junction had 12 bases not matched to a gene; V was cut back by 6 bases and J by 4 bases. Germline CDR1 is SGHNT and CDR2 is YYREEE (reference sequence). The DNA of the CDR3 is TGTGCCAGCACCAGGGGGACAGAACGAACCTATGGCTACACCTTC. Translating gives CASTRGTERTYGYTF.

This rearrangement joins TRBV29-1 to TRBJ2-7; a weak D match, TRBD2 (6 bases). Germline CDR1 reads SQVTM; CDR2 reads ANQGSEA. Trimming stripped 7 bases from V and 1 base from J, with 20 bases between. This CDR3 spans 15 amino acids. CDR3 region: CSAGGGQALSYEQYF. The CDR3 DNA is TGCAGCGCCGGGGGTGGGCAGGCACTATCCTACGAGCAGTACTTC.

This clone was observed a handful of times. V and J are TRBV29-1 and TRBJ1-1, with 8 bases that match TRBD1. V lost 7 bases to trimming and J lost 3 bases; unmatched junction nucleotides: 7. The CDR3 has 13 residues. CDR1 SQVTM and CDR2 ANQGSEA come from the germline V gene. The CDR3 spells CSATGVRDTEAFF. The CDR3 coding sequence is TGCAGCGCGACAGGGGTACGGGACACTGAAGCTTTCTTT.

This clone showed up just once. The rearrangement links TRBV10-3 to TRBJ2-7; D may be TRBD1 (6 bases). V was pared by 6 bases and J by 1 base, with 10 bases between. This CDR3 spans 13 amino acids. Germline V lookup: CDR1 ENHRY, CDR2 SYGVKD. CDR3 sequence (DNA): TGTGCCATCAGACAGGGCGCGTCCTACGAGCAGTACTTC. This translates into CAIRQGASYEQYF.

The rearrangement uses TRBV4-3 and TRBJ2-4, with D unresolved. This CDR3 region has 15 residues. Germline V gives CDR1 LGHNA, CDR2 YSLEER. V was shortened by 0 bases and J by 0 bases, with 6 bases between the two germline ends. The CDR3 bases are TGCGCCAGCAGCCAAGATGTGGTAGCCAAAAACATTCAGTACTTC. Its protein is CASSQDVVAKNIQYF.

This rearrangement joins TRBV28 to TRBJ1-5; possible D gene TRBD1, 6 bases. There are 15 residues in the CDR3. The V gene's germline CDR1 is MDHEN and CDR2 SYDVKM. V lost 4 bases to trimming and J lost 7 bases, with 17 bases between them. This CDR3 reads CASSSASGTRQPQHF. DNA of the CDR3: TGTGCCAGCAGTTCTGCGTCAGGGACACGGCAGCCCCAGCATTTT.

This clone turned up a few times. This chain joins TRBV5-1 and TRBJ1-3; D gene unclear. Trimming took off 0 bases at V and 0 bases at J, with 10 bases between the two ends. The CDR3 covers 16 residues. The germline V gene has CDR1 SGHRS and CDR2 YFSETQ. CDR3 nucleotides: TGCGCCAGCAGCTTGGATCCGGTCAACTCTGGAAACACCATATATTTT. Translation: CASSLDPVNSGNTIYF.

The chain uses TRBV30 and TRBJ2-1, with 8 positions matching TRBD2. This CDR3 has 12 residues. J lost 9 bases, V lost 5 bases, and 6 bases had no gene match. CDR1 and CDR2 from the germline V gene are GTSNPN and SVGIG (reference sequence). DNA of the CDR3: TGTGCCTGGTCGGGGGGGCCAAGTGAGCAGTTCTTC. As protein: CAWSGGPSEQFF. The whole variable domain, remainder taken from reference TRBV30 and TRBJ2-1, is SQTIHQWPATLVQPVGSPLSLECTVEGTSNPNLYWYRQAAGRGLQLLFYSVGIGQISSEVPQNLSASRPQDRQFILSSKKLLLSDSGFYLCAWSGGPSEQFFGPGTRLTVL.

The rearrangement joins TRBV12-5 to TRBJ2-5; D perhaps matches TRBD2 (5 bases). Trimming took 5 bases from V and 4 from J, leaving 11 bases between them. CDR3 length: 13 amino acids. In germline, CDR1 is LGHNT, CDR2 FRNRAP. The CDR3 bases are TGTGCTAGTGGTATCCGGGGTTTAGAGACCCAGTACTTC. This translates into CASGIRGLETQYF.

The chain links TRBV29-1 to TRBJ1-2, with D tentatively TRBD1 (5 bases). Germline V gene lookup returns CDR1 SQVTM and CDR2 ANQGSEA. This CDR3 has 13 residues. Trimming stripped 1 base from V and 8 bases from J, with 14 bases between. The CDR3 region has the DNA TGCAGCGTTGAAGGGGATGGGGCTAAGGGCTACACCTTC. The encoded protein is CSVEGDGAKGYTF.